This TCR beta chain was sequenced during a study of blood T cell repertoires in COVID-19. Study details: From the United States, Italy and Spain came samples of acute and convalescent COVID-19. PBMCs, B-cell-depleted T cells, or T cells were the source of the cDNA or gDNA that made up the material.

Germline V CDR1 and CDR2: MNHEY, SVGAGI. The J segment lost 2 bases and the V segment lost 8 bases, leaving 8 bases of the junction unmatched. The CDR3 extends over 15 amino acids. During the 2 weeks before they entered the study, exposed participants had met someone with a PCR-confirmed or clinician-diagnosed COVID-19 case. Only in-frame clones appear in the TCRdb table, and some are missing; sequencing was by immunoSEQ multiplex PCR. The top ten clones hold 1.5% to 2% of a sample with over 130,000 clones, about 84% of them seen once. The gene calls are TRBV6-5 and TRBJ2-1, with TRBD2 matching 8 bases. Sequencing was done on a sample of PBMCs or T cells enriched from blood (not recorded which). The sequence derives from a woman aged 18-29 years who had been exposed to COVID-19. CDR3 loop: CASGSGTRTYNEQFF. The CDR3, as DNA: TGTGCCAGCGGTTCCGGGACTAGGACCTACAATGAGCAGTTCTTC.